This TCR beta chain was found in a study of blood T cells in healthy people across ages. General observations from the study: In these data, TCR beta diversity tracked strongly with naive T cell percentage.

The authors ran a second PCR of roughly 6 to 12 cycles using a sample-barcoded 5' primer and a J-beta primer mix. TCRdb ran MiXCR on the 5' RACE reads and lists one entry per CDR3 protein. The profile shows more than 700,000 distinct CDR3 sequences, about 45% of them singletons. About this clonotype itself: Its specificity is unknown. At one boundary the junction diverges from the germline segment, which might be a read error.

CDR1 DFQATT and CDR2 SNEGSKA come from the germline V gene (reference sequence). This CDR3 has 11 amino acids. The chain recombines TRBV20-1 with TRBJ1-1; no clear D. Sequenced material: blood. This TCR was recovered from a man at least 80 years old in good health. CDR3 nucleotide sequence: TGCAGTGCTATACAGAACGCTGAAGCTTTCTTT. Protein: CSAIQNAEAFF.